Below, 5 T cell receptor beta chains from the same sample are listed, as sequenced in a study of blood T cell repertoires in COVID-19. Assay: immunoSEQ multiplex PCR; the TCRdb copy retains only in-frame clones and omits some. The sample contains over 400,000 clones, about 89% of which appear only once. The sequenced material came from peripheral blood. These receptors were taken from a woman aged 45-65 years with COVID-19, enrolled during active disease.

The rearrangement links TRBV14 to TRBJ1-2; D call uncertain. CDR3 size: 15 residues. Trimming took 0 bases from V and 5 from J, leaving 13 bases between them. Per germline, CDR1 SGHDN and CDR2 FVKESK. The CDR3 protein is CASSQDVYPGYGYTF. Written as DNA, the CDR3 is TGTGCCAGCAGCCAAGATGTGTACCCGGGGTATGGCTACACCTTC.

The genes are TRBV19 and TRBJ2-5; 8 bases align to TRBD2. The CDR3 loop spans 14 amino acids. The germline gives CDR1 LNHDA, CDR2 SQIVND (reference sequence). Trimming took 6 bases from V and 5 from J; bases not matched to a gene: 8. The CDR3 nucleotides read TGTGCCAGTAGCCCCGGACTAGCCGGGGAGACCCAGTACTTC. This gives the protein CASSPGLAGETQYF.

V is TRBV19 and J is TRBJ1-6, with TRBD1 matching 10 bases. The CDR3 length is 15 residues. V shed 6 bases, J shed 8 bases, and the junction held 7 bases outside the gene matches. Germline loops: CDR1 LNHDA, CDR2 SQIVND (reference sequence). CDR3 region: CASRLTGGPDSPLHF. The CDR3 DNA is TGTGCCAGTAGGCTGACAGGGGGCCCGGATTCACCCCTCCACTTT. Together with reference TRBV19 and TRBJ1-6, the CDR3 gives the full variable domain: DGGITQSPKYLFRKEGQNVTLSCEQNLNHDAMYWYRQDPGQGLRLIYYSQIVNDFQKGDIAEGYSVSREKKESFPLTVTSAQKNPTAFYLCASRLTGGPDSPLHFGNGTRLTVT.

This chain connects TRBV5-1 to TRBJ1-1; TRBD1 matches at 11 bases. The ends lost 4 bases at V and 4 bases at J; junction bases unmatched: 12. Germline V lookup: CDR1 SGHRS, CDR2 YFSETQ. CDR3 length equals 17 residues. CDR3 DNA sequence: TGCGCCAGCAGCCTCCTAGGGACAGGGGGAGTTCGCACTGAAGCTTTCTTT. Its protein is CASSLLGTGGVRTEAFF. The whole variable domain, remainder taken from reference TRBV5-1 and TRBJ1-1, is KAGVTQTPRYLIKTRGQQVTLSCSPISGHRSVSWYQQTPGQGLQFLFEYFSETQRNKGNFPGRFSGRQFSNSRSEMNVSTLELGDSALYLCASSLLGTGGVRTEAFFGQGTRLTVV.

For the CDR3, the DNA is TGCAGCGCTGAGGGAGGAGAGGGCACAGATACGCAGTATTTT. Its protein is CSAEGGEGTDTQYF. The chain joins TRBV29-1 to TRBJ2-3; D is perhaps TRBD2 (6 bases). The CDR3 has 14 residues. The germline V gene has CDR1 SQVTM and CDR2 ANQGSEA. The V end was cut by 7 bases, the J end by 1 base, with 15 bases between.